This TCR beta chain emerged from a study of blood T cell repertoires in COVID-19. About the research overall: There were acute and convalescent COVID-19 samples, and they came from the United States, Italy and Spain. The analysed material was cDNA or gDNA that came from T cells, B-cell-depleted T cells, or PBMCs.

In the source study's methods: Scientists estimated how many nucleated cells there were by amplifying reference gene primers. Profiled with immunoSEQ multiplex PCR; TCRdb holds only in-frame clones, not every one. From that table come the V and J calls and clone size; the DNA was used to work out D and trimming. The table lists around 150,000 clones, 75% to 90% of them singletons. Trimming took 0 bases from V and 8 from J, leaving 8 bases between them. The CDR3 totals 13 residues. Sequencing used peripheral blood. The chain employs TRBV12-3 or TRBV12-4 and TRBJ2-1; D unclear. The TCR sequence derives from a human donor in a cohort sampled during active COVID-19. The CDR3 protein is CASSLAFRDEQFF. The CDR3, as DNA: TGTGCCAGCAGTTTAGCCTTTCGGGATGAGCAGTTCTTC.